This T cell receptor beta chain was documented in a study of Graves' ophthalmopathy and Graves' hyperthyroidism. The authors amplified TCR beta CDR3 regions from RNA transcripts. The first-round RT-PCR employed HTBI primers together with the Qiagen OneStep RT-PCR kit. A multiplex PCR was then performed as the second round. TCRdb fed the multiplex PCR reads into MiXCR, producing one record per CDR3 protein. The sample comprises around 1.1 million distinct CDR3 sequences, 35% to 45% of which are singletons, and approximately 10% rests with the top ten. This clonotype was recorded once. J gave up 6 bases and V 9 bases, and 15 bases lay outside the gene matches. Germline-derived CDR1 and CDR2 are LNHNV and YYDKDF (reference sequence). CDR3 length: 16 amino acids.

This sequence was found in an adult man with Graves' hyperthyroidism. The sample consisted of peripheral blood or thyroid tissue (not recorded which). The chain links TRBV15 to TRBJ2-2, with 8 bases lining up with TRBD1. The CDR3 coding sequence is TGTGCCACACGTTCCTCGGACAGGGTAAAGGCCGGGGAGCTGTTTTTT. It encodes CATRSSDRVKAGELFF.